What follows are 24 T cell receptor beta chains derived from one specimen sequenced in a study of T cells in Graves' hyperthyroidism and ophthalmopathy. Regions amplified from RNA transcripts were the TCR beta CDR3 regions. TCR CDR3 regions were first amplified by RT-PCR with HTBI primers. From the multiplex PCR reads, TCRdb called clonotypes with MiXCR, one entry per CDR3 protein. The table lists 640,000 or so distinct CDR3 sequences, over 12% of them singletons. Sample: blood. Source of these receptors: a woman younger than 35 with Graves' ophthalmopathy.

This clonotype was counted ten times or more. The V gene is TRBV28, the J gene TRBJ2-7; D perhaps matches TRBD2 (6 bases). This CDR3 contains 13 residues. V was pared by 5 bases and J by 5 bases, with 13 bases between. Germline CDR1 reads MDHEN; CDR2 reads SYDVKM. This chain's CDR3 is CASSPEGGDEQYF. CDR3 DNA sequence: TGTGCCAGCAGTCCGGAGGGCGGAGACGAGCAGTACTTC. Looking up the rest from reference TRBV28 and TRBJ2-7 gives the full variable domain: DVKVTQSSRYLVKRTGEKVFLECVQDMDHENMFWYRQDPGLGLRLIYFSYDVKMKEKGDIPEGYSVSREKKERFSLILESASTNQTSMYLCASSPEGGDEQYFGPGTRLTVT.

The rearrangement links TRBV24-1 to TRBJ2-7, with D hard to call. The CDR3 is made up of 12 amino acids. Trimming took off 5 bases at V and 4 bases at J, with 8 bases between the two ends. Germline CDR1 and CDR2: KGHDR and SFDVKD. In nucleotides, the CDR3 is TGTGCCACCAGTGGATCCCTGTACGAGCAGTACTTC. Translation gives CATSGSLYEQYF.

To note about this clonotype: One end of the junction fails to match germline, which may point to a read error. As DNA, the CDR3 is TGTGCCAGCTCACCACTCCAGGGGGCCGGCACAGATGCGCAGTATTTT. As protein: CASSPLQGAGTDAQYF. This chain connects TRBV18 to TRBJ2-3, with 8 positions matching TRBD1. CDR1 and CDR2 (germline): KGHSH, LQKENI. This CDR3 contains 16 residues. The full variable domain, in which reference TRBV18 and TRBJ2-3 provide the parts outside the CDR3, is NAGVMQNPRHLVRRRGQEARLRCSPMKGHSHVYWYRQLPEEGLKFMVYLQKENIIDESGMPKERFSAEFPKEGPSILRIQQVVRGDSAAYFCASSPLQGAGTDAQYFGPGTRLTVL.

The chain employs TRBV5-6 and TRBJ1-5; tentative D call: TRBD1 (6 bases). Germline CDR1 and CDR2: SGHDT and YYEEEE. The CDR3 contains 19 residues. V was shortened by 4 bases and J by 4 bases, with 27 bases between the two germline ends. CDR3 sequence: CASSRTFSADGQRNQPQHF. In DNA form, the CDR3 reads TGTGCCAGCAGCCGAACTTTTTCGGCGGACGGACAGCGAAATCAGCCCCAGCATTTT. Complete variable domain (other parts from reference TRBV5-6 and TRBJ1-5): DAGVTQSPTHLIKTRGQQVTLRCSPKSGHDTVSWYQQALGQGPQFIFQYYEEEERQRGNFPDRFSGHQFPNYSSELNVNALLLGDSALYLCASSRTFSADGQRNQPQHFGDGTRLSIL.

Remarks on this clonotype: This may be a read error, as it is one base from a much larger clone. Here the CDR3 reads CASGLGGRENTGELFF. CDR3 bases: TGTGCCAGCGGCTTAGGTGGCAGGGAAAACACCGGGGAGCTGTTTTTT. The V and J genes are TRBV7-2 and TRBJ2-2; D might be TRBD1 (5 bases). The CDR3 totals 16 residues. Per the germline V gene, CDR1 is SGHTA and CDR2 is FQGNSA.

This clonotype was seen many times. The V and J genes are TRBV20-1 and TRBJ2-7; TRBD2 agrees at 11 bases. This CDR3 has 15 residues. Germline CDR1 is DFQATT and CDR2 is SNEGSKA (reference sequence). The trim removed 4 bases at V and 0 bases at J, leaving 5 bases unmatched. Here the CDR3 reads CSATRTSGFSYEQYF. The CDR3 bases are TGCAGTGCTACAAGGACTAGCGGGTTCTCCTACGAGCAGTACTTC.

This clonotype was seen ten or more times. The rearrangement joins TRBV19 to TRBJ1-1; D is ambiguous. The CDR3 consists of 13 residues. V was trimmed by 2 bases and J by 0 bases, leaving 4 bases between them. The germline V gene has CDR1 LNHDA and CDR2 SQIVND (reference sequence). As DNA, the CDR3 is TGTGCCAGTAGTATACGGTTGAACACTGAAGCTTTCTTT. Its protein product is CASSIRLNTEAFF.

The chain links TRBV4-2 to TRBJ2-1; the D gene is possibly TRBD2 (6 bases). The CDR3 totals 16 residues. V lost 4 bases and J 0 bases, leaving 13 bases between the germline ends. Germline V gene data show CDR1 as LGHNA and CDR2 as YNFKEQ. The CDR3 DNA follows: TGTGCCAGCAGCCCACGGGACTTACGCTCCTACAATGAGCAGTTCTTC. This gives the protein CASSPRDLRSYNEQFF.

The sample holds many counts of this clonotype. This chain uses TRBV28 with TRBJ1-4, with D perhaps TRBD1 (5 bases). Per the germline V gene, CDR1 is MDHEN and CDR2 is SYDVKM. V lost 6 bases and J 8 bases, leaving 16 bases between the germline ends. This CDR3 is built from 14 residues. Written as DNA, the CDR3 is TGTGCCAGCAGCCCTCCGGTAAGGGGCGAAAAACTGTTTTTT. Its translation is CASSPPVRGEKLFF. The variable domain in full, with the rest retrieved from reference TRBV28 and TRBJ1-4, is DVKVTQSSRYLVKRTGEKVFLECVQDMDHENMFWYRQDPGLGLRLIYFSYDVKMKEKGDIPEGYSVSREKKERFSLILESASTNQTSMYLCASSPPVRGEKLFFGSGTQLSVL.

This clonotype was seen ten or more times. In nucleotides, the CDR3 is TGTGCCAGCTCACCACCAAGGACAGGGGAAGCTTTCTTT. Residues: CASSPPRTGEAFF. The chain combines TRBV18 with TRBJ1-1, with TRBD1 identical over 8 bases. CDR3 length equals 13 residues. From germline, CDR1 is KGHSH and CDR2 LQKENI. Trimming cost V 0 bases and J 8 bases; bases outside gene matches: 2. The full variable domain, completed using reference TRBV18 and TRBJ1-1, is NAGVMQNPRHLVRRRGQEARLRCSPMKGHSHVYWYRQLPEEGLKFMVYLQKENIIDESGMPKERFSAEFPKEGPSILRIQQVVRGDSAAYFCASSPPRTGEAFFGQGTRLTVV.

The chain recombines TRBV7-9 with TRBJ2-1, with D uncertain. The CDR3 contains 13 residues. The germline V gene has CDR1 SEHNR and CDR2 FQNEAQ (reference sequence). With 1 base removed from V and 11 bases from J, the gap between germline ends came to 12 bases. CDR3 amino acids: CASSLGGGSKQFF. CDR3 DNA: TGTGCCAGCAGCTTAGGGGGTGGAAGCAAGCAGTTCTTC.

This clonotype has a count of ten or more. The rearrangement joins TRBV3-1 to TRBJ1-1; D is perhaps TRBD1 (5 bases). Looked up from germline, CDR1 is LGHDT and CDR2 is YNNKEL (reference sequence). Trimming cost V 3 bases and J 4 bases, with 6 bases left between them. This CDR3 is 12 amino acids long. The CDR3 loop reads CASSQGLTEAFF. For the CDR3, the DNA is TGTGCCAGCAGCCAGGGGCTCACTGAAGCTTTCTTT.

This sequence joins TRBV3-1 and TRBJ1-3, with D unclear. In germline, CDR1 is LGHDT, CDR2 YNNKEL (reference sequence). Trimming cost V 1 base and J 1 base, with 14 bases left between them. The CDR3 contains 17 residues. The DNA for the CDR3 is TGTGCCAGCAGCCAAGGAACGTCGACCCGATCTGGAAACACCATATATTTT. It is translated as CASSQGTSTRSGNTIYF.

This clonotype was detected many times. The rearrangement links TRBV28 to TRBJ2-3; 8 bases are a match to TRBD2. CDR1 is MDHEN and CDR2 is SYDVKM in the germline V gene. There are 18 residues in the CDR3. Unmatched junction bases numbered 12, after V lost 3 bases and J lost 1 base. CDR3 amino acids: CASSFHLSGSVRTDTQYF. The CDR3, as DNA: TGTGCCAGCAGTTTCCACCTCAGCGGGAGCGTTCGCACAGATACGCAGTATTTT.

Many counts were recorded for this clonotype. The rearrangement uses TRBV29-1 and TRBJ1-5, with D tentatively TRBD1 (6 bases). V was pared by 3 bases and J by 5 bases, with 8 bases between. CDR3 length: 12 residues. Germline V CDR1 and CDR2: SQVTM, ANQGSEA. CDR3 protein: CSVDSGDQPQHF. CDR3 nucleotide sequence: TGCAGCGTTGACTCAGGGGATCAGCCCCAGCATTTT.

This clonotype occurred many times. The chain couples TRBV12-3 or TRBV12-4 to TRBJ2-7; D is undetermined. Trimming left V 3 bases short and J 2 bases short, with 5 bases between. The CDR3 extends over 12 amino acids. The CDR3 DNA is TGTGCCAGCAGTTTTTCACCCTACGAGCAGTACTTC. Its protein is CASSFSPYEQYF.

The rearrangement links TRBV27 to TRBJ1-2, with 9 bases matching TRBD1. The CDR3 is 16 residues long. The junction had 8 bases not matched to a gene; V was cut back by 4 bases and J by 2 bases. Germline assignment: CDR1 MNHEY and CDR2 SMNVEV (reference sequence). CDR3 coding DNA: TGTGCCAGCAGTTCATATACAGGGGGCCTAAACTATGGCTACACCTTC. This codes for CASSSYTGGLNYGYTF.

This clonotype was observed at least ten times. CDR3 nucleotides: TGTGCCAGCAGTGAAAGGGGGACTAGCGGGAACAATGAGCAGTTCTTC. This gives the protein CASSERGTSGNNEQFF. This chain links TRBV2 with TRBJ2-1; 13 nucleotides align to TRBD2. V dropped 2 bases and J dropped 5; count of bases not matched to a gene: 3. Germline loops: CDR1 SNHLY, CDR2 FYNNEI. The CDR3 spans 16 residues.

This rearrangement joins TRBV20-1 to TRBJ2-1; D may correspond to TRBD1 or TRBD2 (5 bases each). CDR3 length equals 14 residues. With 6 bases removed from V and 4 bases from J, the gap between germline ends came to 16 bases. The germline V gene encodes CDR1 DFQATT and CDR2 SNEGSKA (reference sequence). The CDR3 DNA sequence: TGCAGTGCCCCTCCGACAGCGGATTACAATGAGCAGTTCTTC. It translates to CSAPPTADYNEQFF.

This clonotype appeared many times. Here the CDR3 reads CASSLQGEEGTDTQYF. The CDR3 coding sequence is TGTGCCAGCAGCTTACAGGGGGAGGAGGGCACAGATACGCAGTATTTT. This chain links TRBV7-3 with TRBJ2-3; TRBD1 might be the D (7 bases). V was cut by 2 bases and J by 1 base, with 13 bases left in between. The CDR3 is 16 amino acids. Germline values: CDR1 SGHTA, CDR2 FQGTGA.

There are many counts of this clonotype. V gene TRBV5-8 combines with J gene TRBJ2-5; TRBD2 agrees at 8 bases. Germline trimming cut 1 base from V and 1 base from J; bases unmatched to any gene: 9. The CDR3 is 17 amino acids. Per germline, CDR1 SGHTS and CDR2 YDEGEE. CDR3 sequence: CASSLWGGRPSQETQYF. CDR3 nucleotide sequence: TGTGCCAGCAGCTTGTGGGGCGGGAGGCCCTCCCAAGAGACCCAGTACTTC. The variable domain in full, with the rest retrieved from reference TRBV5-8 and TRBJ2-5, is EAGVTQSPTHLIKTRGQQATLRCSPISGHTSVYWYQQALGLGLQFLLWYDEGEERNRGNFPPRFSGRQFPNYSSELNVNALELEDSALYLCASSLWGGRPSQETQYFGPGTRLLVL.

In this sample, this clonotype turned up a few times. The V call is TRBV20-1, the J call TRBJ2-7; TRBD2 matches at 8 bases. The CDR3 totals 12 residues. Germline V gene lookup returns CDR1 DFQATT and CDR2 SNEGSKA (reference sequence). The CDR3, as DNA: TGCGGGGGCCGGGAGGGCCAATACGAGCAGTACTTC. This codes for CGGREGQYEQYF.

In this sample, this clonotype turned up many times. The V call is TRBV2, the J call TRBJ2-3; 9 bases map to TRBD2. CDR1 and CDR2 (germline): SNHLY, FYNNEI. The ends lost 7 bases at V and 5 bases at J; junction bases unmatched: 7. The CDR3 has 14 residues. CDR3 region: CASNGAGGRDTQYF. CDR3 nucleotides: TGTGCCAGCAATGGGGCGGGAGGGAGAGATACGCAGTATTTT.

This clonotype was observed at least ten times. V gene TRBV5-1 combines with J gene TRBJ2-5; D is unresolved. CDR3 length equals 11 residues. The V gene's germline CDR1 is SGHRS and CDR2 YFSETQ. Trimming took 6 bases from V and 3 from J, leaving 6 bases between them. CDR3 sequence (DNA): TGCGCCAGCATGCGAAAAGAGACCCAGTACTTC. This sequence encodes CASMRKETQYF.